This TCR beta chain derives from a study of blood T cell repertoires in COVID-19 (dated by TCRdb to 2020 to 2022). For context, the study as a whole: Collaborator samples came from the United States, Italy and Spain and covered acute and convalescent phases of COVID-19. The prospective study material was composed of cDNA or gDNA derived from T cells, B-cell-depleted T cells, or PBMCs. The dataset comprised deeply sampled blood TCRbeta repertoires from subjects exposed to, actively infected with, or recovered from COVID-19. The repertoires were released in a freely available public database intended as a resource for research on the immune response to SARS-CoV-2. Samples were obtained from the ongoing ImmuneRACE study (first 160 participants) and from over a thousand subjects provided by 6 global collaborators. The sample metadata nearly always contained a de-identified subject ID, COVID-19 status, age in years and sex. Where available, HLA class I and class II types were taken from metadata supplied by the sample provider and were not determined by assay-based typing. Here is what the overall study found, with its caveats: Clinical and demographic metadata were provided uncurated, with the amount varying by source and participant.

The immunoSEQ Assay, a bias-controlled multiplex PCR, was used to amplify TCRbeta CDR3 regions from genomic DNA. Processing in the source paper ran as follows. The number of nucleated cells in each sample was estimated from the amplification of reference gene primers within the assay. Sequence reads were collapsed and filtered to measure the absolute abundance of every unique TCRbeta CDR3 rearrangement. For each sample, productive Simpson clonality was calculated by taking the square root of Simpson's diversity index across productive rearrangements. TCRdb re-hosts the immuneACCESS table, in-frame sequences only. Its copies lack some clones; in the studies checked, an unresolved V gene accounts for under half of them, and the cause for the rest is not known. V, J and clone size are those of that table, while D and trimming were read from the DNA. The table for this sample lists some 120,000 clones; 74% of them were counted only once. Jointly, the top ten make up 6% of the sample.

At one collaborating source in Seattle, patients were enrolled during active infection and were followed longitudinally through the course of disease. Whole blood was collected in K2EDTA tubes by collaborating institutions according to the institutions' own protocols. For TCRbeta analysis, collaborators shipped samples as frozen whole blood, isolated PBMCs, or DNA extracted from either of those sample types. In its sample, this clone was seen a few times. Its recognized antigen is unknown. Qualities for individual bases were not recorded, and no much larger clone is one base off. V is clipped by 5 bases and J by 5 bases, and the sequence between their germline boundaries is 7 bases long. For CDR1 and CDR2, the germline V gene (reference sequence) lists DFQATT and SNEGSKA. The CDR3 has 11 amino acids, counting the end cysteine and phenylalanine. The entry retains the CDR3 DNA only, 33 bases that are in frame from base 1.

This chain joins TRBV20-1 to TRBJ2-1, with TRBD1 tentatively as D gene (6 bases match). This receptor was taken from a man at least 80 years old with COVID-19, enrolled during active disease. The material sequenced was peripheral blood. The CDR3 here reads CSAYRDNEQFF. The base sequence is TGCAGTGCTTACAGGGACAATGAGCAGTTCTTC.